This T cell receptor beta chain was observed in a study of TIL therapy for anti-PD-1-resistant metastatic lung cancer. Study-wide context: By whole-exome sequencing, median non-synonymous tumor mutation burden was roughly 1.6 mutations per megabase.

As to this clone: Its antigen remains unidentified.

Sequencing used immunoSEQ v3. Method: immunoSEQ multiplex PCR; TCRdb's copy keeps in-frame clones and lacks some. The sample records tens of thousands of clones, around 68% being singletons. The study, taken as a whole, reports: Patients were highly selected, enriched for treatment-naive, never-smoker and oncogene-addicted cases.

Time point defined: pre-treatment sample, taken before nivolumab and TIL therapy. The CDR3 runs to 15 residues. Germline CDR1 is PRHDT and CDR2 is FYEKMQ (reference sequence). V was cut by 5 bases and J by 3 bases, with 16 bases left in between. The material sequenced was blood, taken at baseline. The chain employs TRBV13 and TRBJ1-1; possible D gene TRBD1, 6 bases. This clonotype originated in a person aged 25-85 years with non-small cell lung cancer. CDR3 nucleotides: TGTGCCAGCAGCATAAAGTACAGGGCAGACACTGAAGCTTTCTTT. It yields the protein CASSIKYRADTEAFF.